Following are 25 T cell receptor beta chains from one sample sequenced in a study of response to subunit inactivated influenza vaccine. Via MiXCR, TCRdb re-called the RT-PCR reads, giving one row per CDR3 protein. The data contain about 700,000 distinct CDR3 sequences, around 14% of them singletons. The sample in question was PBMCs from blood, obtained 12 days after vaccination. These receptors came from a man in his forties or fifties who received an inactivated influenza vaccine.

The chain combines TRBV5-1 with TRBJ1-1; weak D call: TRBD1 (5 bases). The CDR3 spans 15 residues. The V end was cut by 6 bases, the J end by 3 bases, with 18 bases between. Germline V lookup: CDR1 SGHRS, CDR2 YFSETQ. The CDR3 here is CASTKVRGSHTEAFF. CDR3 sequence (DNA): TGCGCCAGCACCAAAGTGAGGGGAAGTCACACTGAAGCTTTCTTT.

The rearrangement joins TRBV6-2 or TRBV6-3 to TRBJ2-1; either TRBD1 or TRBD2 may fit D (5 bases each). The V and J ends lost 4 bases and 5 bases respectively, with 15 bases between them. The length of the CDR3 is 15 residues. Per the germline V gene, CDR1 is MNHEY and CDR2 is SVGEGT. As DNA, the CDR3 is TGTGCCAGCAGTTGGAGTCGGGACGACCACAATGAGCAGTTCTTC. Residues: CASSWSRDDHNEQFF.

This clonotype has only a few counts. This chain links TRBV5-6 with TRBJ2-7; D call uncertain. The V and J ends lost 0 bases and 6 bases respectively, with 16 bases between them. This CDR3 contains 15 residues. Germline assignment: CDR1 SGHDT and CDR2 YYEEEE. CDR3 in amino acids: CASSLAYHGRSEQYF. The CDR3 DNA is TGTGCCAGCAGCTTGGCCTATCACGGACGATCCGAGCAGTACTTC. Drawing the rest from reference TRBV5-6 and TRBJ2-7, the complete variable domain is DAGVTQSPTHLIKTRGQQVTLRCSPKSGHDTVSWYQQALGQGPQFIFQYYEEEERQRGNFPDRFSGHQFPNYSSELNVNALLLGDSALYLCASSLAYHGRSEQYFGPGTRLTVT.

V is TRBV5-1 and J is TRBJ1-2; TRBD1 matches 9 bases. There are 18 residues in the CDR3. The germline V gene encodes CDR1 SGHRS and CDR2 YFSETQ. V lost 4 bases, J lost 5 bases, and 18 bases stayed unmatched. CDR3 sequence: CASSQTWGRPGQGYGYTF. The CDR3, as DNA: TGCGCCAGCAGCCAAACTTGGGGCCGTCCGGGACAGGGTTATGGCTACACCTTC. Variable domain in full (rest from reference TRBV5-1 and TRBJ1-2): KAGVTQTPRYLIKTRGQQVTLSCSPISGHRSVSWYQQTPGQGLQFLFEYFSETQRNKGNFPGRFSGRQFSNSRSEMNVSTLELGDSALYLCASSQTWGRPGQGYGYTFGSGTRLTVV.

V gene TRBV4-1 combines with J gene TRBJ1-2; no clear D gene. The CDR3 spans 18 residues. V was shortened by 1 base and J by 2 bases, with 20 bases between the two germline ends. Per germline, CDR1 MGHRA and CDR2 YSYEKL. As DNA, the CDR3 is TGCGCCAGCAGCCAAGGCGTTATAGGACGGGGTCAGAACTATGGCTACACCTTC. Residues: CASSQGVIGRGQNYGYTF.

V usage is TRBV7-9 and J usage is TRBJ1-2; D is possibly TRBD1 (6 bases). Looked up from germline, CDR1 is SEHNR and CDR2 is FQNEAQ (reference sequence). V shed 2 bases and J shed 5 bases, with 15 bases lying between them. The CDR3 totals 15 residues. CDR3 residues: CASSLSRGGGYGYTF. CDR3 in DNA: TGTGCCAGCAGCTTAAGCAGGGGCGGAGGGTATGGCTACACCTTC.

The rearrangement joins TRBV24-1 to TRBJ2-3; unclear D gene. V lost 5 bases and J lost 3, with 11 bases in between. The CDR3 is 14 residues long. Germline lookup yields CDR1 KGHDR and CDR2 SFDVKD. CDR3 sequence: CATSARIATDTQYF. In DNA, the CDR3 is TGTGCCACCAGTGCGCGGATTGCAACAGATACGCAGTATTTT.

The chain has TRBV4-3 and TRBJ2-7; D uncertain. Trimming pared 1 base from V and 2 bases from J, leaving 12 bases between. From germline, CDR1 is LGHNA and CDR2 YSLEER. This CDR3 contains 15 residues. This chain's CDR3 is CASSQVISGTYEQYF. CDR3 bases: TGCGCCAGCAGCCAAGTGATTTCCGGAACCTACGAGCAGTACTTC.

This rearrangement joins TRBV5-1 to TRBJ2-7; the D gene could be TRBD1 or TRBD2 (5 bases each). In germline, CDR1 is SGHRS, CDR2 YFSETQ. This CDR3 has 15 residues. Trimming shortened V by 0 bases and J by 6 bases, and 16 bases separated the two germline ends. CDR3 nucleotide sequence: TGCGCCAGCAGCTTGGTGGTCGGGGACCTCGCCGAGCAGTACTTC. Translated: CASSLVVGDLAEQYF.

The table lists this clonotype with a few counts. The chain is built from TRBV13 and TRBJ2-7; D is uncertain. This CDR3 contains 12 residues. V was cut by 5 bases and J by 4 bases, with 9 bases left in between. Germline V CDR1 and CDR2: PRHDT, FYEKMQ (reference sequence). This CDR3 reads CASSMDQYEQYF. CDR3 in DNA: TGTGCCAGCAGCATGGACCAGTACGAGCAGTACTTC.

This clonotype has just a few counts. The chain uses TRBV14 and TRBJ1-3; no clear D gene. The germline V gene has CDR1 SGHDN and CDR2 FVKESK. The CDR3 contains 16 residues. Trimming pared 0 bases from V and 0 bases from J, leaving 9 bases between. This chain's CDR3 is CASSQDIGYSGNTIYF. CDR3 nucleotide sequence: TGTGCCAGCAGCCAAGACATAGGGTACTCTGGAAACACCATATATTTT.

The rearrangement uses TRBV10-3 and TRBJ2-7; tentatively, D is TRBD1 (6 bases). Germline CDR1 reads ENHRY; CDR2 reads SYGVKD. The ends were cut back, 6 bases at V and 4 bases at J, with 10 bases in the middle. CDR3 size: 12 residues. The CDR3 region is CAIRDSVYEQYF. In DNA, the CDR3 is TGTGCCATCAGGGACAGCGTGTACGAGCAGTACTTC.

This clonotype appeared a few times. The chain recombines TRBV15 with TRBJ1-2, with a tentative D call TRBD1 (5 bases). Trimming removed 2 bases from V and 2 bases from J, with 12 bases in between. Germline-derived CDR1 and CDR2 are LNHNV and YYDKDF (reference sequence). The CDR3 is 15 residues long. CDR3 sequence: CATSRSRETNYGYTF. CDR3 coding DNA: TGTGCCACCAGCAGATCCAGGGAAACAAACTATGGCTACACCTTC.

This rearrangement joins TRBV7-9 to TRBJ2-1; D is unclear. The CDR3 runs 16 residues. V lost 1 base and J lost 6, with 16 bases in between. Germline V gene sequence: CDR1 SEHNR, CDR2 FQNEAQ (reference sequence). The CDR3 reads CASSLGWQVGSNEQFF. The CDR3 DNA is TGTGCCAGCAGCTTAGGCTGGCAGGTGGGCTCCAATGAGCAGTTCTTC. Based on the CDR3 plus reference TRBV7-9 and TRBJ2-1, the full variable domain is DTGVSQNPRHKITKRGQNVTFRCDPISEHNRLYWYRQTLGQGPEFLTYFQNEAQLEKSRLLSDRFSAERPKGSFSTLEIQRTEQGDSAMYLCASSLGWQVGSNEQFFGPGTRLTVL.

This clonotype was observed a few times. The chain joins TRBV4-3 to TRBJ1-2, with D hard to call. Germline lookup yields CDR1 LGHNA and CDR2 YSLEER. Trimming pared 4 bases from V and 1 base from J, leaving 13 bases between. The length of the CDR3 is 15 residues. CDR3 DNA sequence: TGCGCCAGCAGCCGTACGGCCGCTCATAACTATGGCTACACCTTC. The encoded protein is CASSRTAAHNYGYTF.

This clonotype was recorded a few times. CDR3 residues: CASSARSETQYF. The CDR3 region has the DNA TGTGCCAGCTCGGCGCGGTCAGAGACCCAGTACTTC. The chain recombines TRBV18 with TRBJ2-5; D gene ambiguous. CDR3 size: 12 residues. Germline CDR1 is KGHSH and CDR2 is LQKENI. The ends were cut back, 6 bases at V and 4 bases at J, with 9 bases in the middle.

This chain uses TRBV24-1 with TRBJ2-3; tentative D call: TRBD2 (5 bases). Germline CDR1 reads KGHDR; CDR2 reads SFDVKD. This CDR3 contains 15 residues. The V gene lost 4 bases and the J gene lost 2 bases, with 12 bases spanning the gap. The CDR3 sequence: CATSEAGGFTDTQYF. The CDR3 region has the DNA TGTGCCACCAGTGAGGCAGGAGGATTCACAGATACGCAGTATTTT.

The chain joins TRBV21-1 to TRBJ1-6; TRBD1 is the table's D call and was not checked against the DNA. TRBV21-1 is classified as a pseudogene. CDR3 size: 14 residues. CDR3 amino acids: CASIGRVYNSPLHF. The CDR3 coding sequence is TGTGCCAGCATAGGCAGGGTATATAATTCACCCCTCCACTTT.

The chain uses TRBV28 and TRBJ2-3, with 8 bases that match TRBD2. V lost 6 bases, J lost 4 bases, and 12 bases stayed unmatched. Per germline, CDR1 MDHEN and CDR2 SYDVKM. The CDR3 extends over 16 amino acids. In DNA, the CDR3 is TGTGCCAGCAGGATCCCCCGAGCGGGAGTTCCAGATACGCAGTATTTT. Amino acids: CASRIPRAGVPDTQYF. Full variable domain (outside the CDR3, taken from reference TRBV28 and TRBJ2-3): DVKVTQSSRYLVKRTGEKVFLECVQDMDHENMFWYRQDPGLGLRLIYFSYDVKMKEKGDIPEGYSVSREKKERFSLILESASTNQTSMYLCASRIPRAGVPDTQYFGPGTRLTVL.

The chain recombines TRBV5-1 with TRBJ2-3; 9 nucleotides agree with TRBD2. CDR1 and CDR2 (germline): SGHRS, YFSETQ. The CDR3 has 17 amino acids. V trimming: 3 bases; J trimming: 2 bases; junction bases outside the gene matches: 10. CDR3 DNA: TGCGCCAGCAGCTCCTTAGCAGCGGGGGGTACCACAGATACGCAGTATTTT. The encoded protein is CASSSLAAGGTTDTQYF. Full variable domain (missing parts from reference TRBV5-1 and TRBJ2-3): KAGVTQTPRYLIKTRGQQVTLSCSPISGHRSVSWYQQTPGQGLQFLFEYFSETQRNKGNFPGRFSGRQFSNSRSEMNVSTLELGDSALYLCASSSLAAGGTTDTQYFGPGTRLTVL.

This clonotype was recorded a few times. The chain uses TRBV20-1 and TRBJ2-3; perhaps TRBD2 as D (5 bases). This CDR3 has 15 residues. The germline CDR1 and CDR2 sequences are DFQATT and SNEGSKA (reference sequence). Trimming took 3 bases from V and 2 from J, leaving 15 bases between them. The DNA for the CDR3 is TGCAGTGCTAGCAGTGGAAGCGGCTACACAGATACGCAGTATTTT. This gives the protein CSASSGSGYTDTQYF.

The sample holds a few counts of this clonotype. This chain's CDR3 is CASSVGGQIQETQYF. The CDR3, as DNA: TGTGCCAGCAGCGTAGGGGGACAAATTCAAGAGACCCAGTACTTC. The chain is built from TRBV9 and TRBJ2-5; perhaps TRBD1 as D (6 bases). The length of the CDR3 is 15 residues. Germline V gene data show CDR1 as SGDLS and CDR2 as YYNGEE. The V and J ends lost 0 bases and 2 bases respectively, with 11 bases between them.

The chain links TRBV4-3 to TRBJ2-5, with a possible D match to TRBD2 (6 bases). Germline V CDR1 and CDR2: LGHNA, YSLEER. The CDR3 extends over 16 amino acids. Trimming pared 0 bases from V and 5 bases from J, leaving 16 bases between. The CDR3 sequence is CASSQELEGAFETQYF. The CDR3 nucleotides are TGCGCCAGCAGCCAAGAGTTGGAGGGTGCATTCGAGACCCAGTACTTC.

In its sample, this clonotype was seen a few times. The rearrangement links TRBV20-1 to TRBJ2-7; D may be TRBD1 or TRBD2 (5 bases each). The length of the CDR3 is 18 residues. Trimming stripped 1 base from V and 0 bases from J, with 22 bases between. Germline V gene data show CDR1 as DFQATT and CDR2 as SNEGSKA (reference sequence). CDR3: CSARALRPGTHTSYEQYF. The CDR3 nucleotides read TGCAGTGCTAGAGCTCTTCGTCCCGGGACCCATACCTCCTACGAGCAGTACTTC.

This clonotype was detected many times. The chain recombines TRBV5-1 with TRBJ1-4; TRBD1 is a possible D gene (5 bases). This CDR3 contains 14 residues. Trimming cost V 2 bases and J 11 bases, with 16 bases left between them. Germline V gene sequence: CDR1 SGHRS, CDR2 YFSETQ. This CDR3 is CASSLNAGTRKLFF. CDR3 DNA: TGCGCCAGCAGCTTAAATGCAGGGACGAGGAAACTGTTTTTT.